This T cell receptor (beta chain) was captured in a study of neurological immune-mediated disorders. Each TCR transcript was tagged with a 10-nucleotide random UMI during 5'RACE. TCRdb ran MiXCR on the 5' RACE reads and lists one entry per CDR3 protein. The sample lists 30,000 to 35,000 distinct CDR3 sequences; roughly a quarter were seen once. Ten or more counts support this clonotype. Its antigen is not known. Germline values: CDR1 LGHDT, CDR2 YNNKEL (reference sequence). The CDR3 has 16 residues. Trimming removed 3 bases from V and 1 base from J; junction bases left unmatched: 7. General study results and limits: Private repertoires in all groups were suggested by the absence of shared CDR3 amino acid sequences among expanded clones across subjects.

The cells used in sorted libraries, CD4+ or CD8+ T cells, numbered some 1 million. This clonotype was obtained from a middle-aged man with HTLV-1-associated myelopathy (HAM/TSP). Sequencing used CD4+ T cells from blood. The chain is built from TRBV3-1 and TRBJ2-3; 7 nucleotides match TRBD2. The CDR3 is CASSHRRAGGTDTQYF. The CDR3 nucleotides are TGTGCCAGCAGCCACCGGAGGGCGGGGGGCACAGATACGCAGTATTTT.